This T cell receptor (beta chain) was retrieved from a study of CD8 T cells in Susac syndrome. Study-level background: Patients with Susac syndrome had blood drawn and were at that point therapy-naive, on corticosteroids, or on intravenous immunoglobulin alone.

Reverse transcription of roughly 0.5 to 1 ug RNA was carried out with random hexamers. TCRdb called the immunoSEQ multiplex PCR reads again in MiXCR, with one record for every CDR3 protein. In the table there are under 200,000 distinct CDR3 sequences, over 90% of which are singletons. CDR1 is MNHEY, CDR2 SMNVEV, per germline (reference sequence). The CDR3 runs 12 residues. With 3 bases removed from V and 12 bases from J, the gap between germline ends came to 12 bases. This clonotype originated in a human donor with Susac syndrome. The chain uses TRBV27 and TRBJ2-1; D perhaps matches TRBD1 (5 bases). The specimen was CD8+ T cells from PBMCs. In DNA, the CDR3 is TGTGCCAGCAGTTTGAAGGGGTCGAGGCAGTTCTTC. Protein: CASSLKGSRQFF.